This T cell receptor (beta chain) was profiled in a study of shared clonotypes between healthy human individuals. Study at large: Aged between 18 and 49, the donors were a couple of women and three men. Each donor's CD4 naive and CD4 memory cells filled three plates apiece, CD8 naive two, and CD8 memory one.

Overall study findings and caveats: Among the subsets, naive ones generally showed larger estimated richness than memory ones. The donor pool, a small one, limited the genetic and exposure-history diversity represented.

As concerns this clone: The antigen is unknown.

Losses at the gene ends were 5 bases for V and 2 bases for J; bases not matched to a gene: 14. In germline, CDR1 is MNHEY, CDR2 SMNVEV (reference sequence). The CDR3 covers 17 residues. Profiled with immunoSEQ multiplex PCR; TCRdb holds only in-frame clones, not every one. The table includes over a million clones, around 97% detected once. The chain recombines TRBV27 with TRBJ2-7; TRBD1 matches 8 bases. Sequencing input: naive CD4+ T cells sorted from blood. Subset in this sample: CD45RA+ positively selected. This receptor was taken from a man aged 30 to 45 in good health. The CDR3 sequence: CASSNGQGYGFPYEQYF. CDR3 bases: TGTGCCAGCAGTAACGGACAGGGTTATGGGTTCCCCTACGAGCAGTACTTC.